The clone carrying this TCR beta chain was detected only a few times. Its antigen is not known. Trimming pared 0 bases from V and 7 bases from J, leaving 8 bases between. The germline gives CDR1 LGHNA, CDR2 YSLEER. The CDR3 length is 13 residues. Incorporated into the TCR beta cDNA libraries were unique molecular identifiers, which served to reduce PCR and sequencing biases. Input populations of roughly 0.95 to 10 million T cells gave rise to roughly 0.5 million cDNA molecules. TCRdb called the PCR reads again in MiXCR, with one record for every CDR3 protein. This table holds fewer than 850,000 distinct CDR3 sequences, 40% to 55% found once. These data originate in a study of post-analysis software for immune sequencing data. Points from the study as a whole: The five TRBV segments detected at higher frequency in patients than in controls included TRBV5-6, TRBV5-1 and TRBV20-1. Comparison with controls showed significantly lower normalized Chao1 diversity in multiple sclerosis patients.

This TCR was recovered from a girl between 5 and 17 years old with multiple sclerosis. This chain connects TRBV4-3 to TRBJ2-3; the D gene is possibly TRBD1 (6 bases). What was sequenced was blood. In DNA form, the CDR3 reads TGCGCCAGCAGCCAAGATTGGGGGCATACGCAGTATTTT. It translates to CASSQDWGHTQYF.